Included here is one T cell receptor (beta chain) sequence, with context. The DNA is left out, because the CDR3 cannot be placed on it with certainty; the CDR3 is given as TCRdb lists it. These data originate in a study of blood T cell repertoires in COVID-19. Study as a whole: Donors in the United States, Italy and Spain gave samples during acute or convalescent COVID-19. T cells, B-cell-depleted T cells, or PBMCs provided the cDNA or gDNA that served as material.

The CDR3 totals 18 residues, both ends included. Clones were sequenced by immunoSEQ multiplex PCR, and TCRdb holds only the in-frame ones, with some missing. The sample has approximately 350,000 clones; approximately 86% are singletons. Patients of the Seattle cohort, enrolled during active infection, were followed longitudinally. The specimen was peripheral blood. The sequence came from a woman in her fifties or sixties with COVID-19, enrolled during active disease. This chain uses TRBV21-1 with TRBJ2-2; the DNA was not compared with TRBD1, the D call given in the table. TRBV21-1 is a recognized pseudogene. CDR3 region: CASSKRFGQGANTGELFF.